One and the same sample provided the 25 T cell receptor beta chains below, sequenced in a study of OX40 agonist ivuxolimab in advanced cancers. Repertoires were generated with immunoSEQ multiplex PCR, while TCRdb's copy carries only in-frame clones and drops some. The sample includes some 85,000 clones, 91% seen only once; the top ten take 1.5% to 2%. Specimen: CD4+ or CD8+ T cells sorted from blood, collected in a trial of the OX40 agonist ivuxolimab. Every receptor here comes from an adult with an advanced solid tumor such as melanoma, head and neck, liver or kidney cancer.

The J gene is TRBJ2-3, the V gene TRBV9, with 7 bases matching TRBD1. CDR1 and CDR2 (germline): SGDLS, YYNGEE. CDR3 size: 14 residues. With 3 bases clipped from V and 5 bases from J, the junction kept 6 bases outside the gene matches. The CDR3 loop is CASSGQGSKDTQYF. The CDR3 coding sequence is TGTGCCAGCAGCGGACAGGGTTCGAAAGATACGCAGTATTTT.

This chain's CDR3 is CASSVQGYGSGNTIYF. CDR3 bases: TGTGCCAGCTCAGTACAGGGATACGGCTCTGGAAACACCATATATTTT. This rearrangement joins TRBV18 to TRBJ1-3; weak D call: TRBD1 (6 bases). The germline V and J ends were trimmed by 5 bases and 0 bases, with 14 bases remaining between them. The CDR3 is made up of 16 amino acids. Germline V CDR1 and CDR2: KGHSH, LQKENI.

J is TRBJ1-3 and V is TRBV19; weak D call: TRBD1 (5 bases). V lost 7 bases, J lost 0 bases, and 13 bases lay in between. The CDR3 runs 15 residues. Per germline, CDR1 LNHDA and CDR2 SQIVND (reference sequence). The CDR3 coding sequence is TGTGCCAGTACAAGAGGGGCCAGCTCTGGAAACACCATATATTTT. Its protein product is CASTRGASSGNTIYF.

A remark on this clone: Other DNA variants within this sample encode the same CDR3. The chain has TRBV28 and TRBJ2-6, with D possibly TRBD2 on 6 matching bases. CDR3 length: 15 amino acids. Germline V lookup: CDR1 MDHEN, CDR2 SYDVKM. V lost 3 bases and J lost 0, with 6 bases in between. As DNA, the CDR3 is TGTGCCAGCAGTTTGGGGGGCTCTGGGGCCAACGTCCTGACTTTC. Its protein product is CASSLGGSGANVLTF.

This clone was seen a few times. The chain has TRBV5-1 and TRBJ2-3, with TRBD1 matching 7 bases. The CDR3 sequence is 15 residues long. The trim removed 4 bases at V and 4 bases at J, leaving 9 bases unmatched. Germline loops: CDR1 SGHRS, CDR2 YFSETQ. The CDR3 region has the DNA TGCGCCAGCAGCCCCACAGGGGTTCTCCCAGATACGCAGTATTTT. It yields the protein CASSPTGVLPDTQYF.

The rearrangement uses TRBV28 and TRBJ2-3; tentative D call: TRBD2 (6 bases). Looked up from germline, CDR1 is MDHEN and CDR2 is SYDVKM. Trimming removed 3 bases at V and 2 bases at J, with 12 bases between. The CDR3 spans 15 residues. The CDR3 DNA follows: TGTGCCAGCAGTTTCCGAGGAGGGATCACAGATACGCAGTATTTT. It codes for CASSFRGGITDTQYF.

J is TRBJ1-1 and V is TRBV7-8; 9 nucleotides agree with TRBD1. CDR3 length equals 14 residues. V lost 6 bases and J lost 1; bases outside the gene matches: 3. Per germline, CDR1 SGHVS and CDR2 FQNEAQ. The CDR3 protein is CASRRQGENTEAFF. Written as DNA, the CDR3 is TGTGCCAGCAGACGACAGGGGGAGAACACTGAAGCTTTCTTT.

This clone came up once. The chain has TRBV2 and TRBJ2-3; TRBD2 aligns across 7 bases. The CDR3 loop spans 12 amino acids. The germline gives CDR1 SNHLY, CDR2 FYNNEI. The V gene end was trimmed by 6 bases and the J gene end by 6 bases; junction bases not matched to a gene: 3. This CDR3 reads CASRNSGDTQYF. CDR3 nucleotides: TGTGCCAGCAGGAATAGCGGGGATACGCAGTATTTT.

This sequence joins TRBV11-2 and TRBJ1-4, with TRBD1 matching 8 bases. The CDR3 contains 15 residues. CDR1 and CDR2 (germline): SGHAT, FQNNGV. The trim removed 5 bases at V and 5 bases at J, leaving 7 bases unmatched. The CDR3 here is CASSENRGFNEKLFF. As DNA, the CDR3 is TGTGCCAGCAGCGAGAACAGGGGGTTCAATGAAAAACTGTTTTTT.

The chain combines TRBV9 with TRBJ2-7; TRBD2 agrees at 8 bases. The trim removed 0 bases at V and 0 bases at J, leaving 5 bases unmatched. The CDR3 covers 16 residues. Germline-derived CDR1 and CDR2 are SGDLS and YYNGEE. The CDR3 here is CASSVDGLASSYEQYF. Written as DNA, the CDR3 is TGTGCCAGCAGCGTAGACGGACTAGCCTCCTCCTACGAGCAGTACTTC.

This chain uses TRBV5-1 with TRBJ1-1; D possibly corresponds to TRBD1 (5 bases). Trimming left V 0 bases short and J 11 bases short, with 20 bases between. Germline V gene data show CDR1 as SGHRS and CDR2 as YFSETQ. The CDR3 runs to 15 residues. CDR3 DNA sequence: TGCGCCAGCAGCTTGGCGGGGGGACCGGGGGTTGAGGCTTTCTTT. Translated, it gives CASSLAGGPGVEAFF.

This clone has just one count. The chain links TRBV7-2 to TRBJ1-1; D remains unclear. Trimming shortened V by 1 base and J by 8 bases, and 17 bases separated the two germline ends. Germline CDR1 is SGHTA and CDR2 is FQGNSA. The CDR3 covers 15 residues. CDR3 loop: CASSLVGRTSIEAFF. CDR3 sequence (DNA): TGTGCCAGCAGCTTAGTTGGGCGGACCTCAATAGAAGCTTTCTTT.

The chain uses TRBV14 and TRBJ1-2, with D uncertain. Per the germline V gene, CDR1 is SGHDN and CDR2 is FVKESK. The CDR3 is made up of 16 amino acids. With 4 bases removed from V and 4 bases from J, the gap between germline ends came to 19 bases. This chain's CDR3 is CASSLRAMTSGYGYTF. The CDR3 DNA sequence: TGTGCCAGCAGCCTCCGGGCCATGACGAGTGGCTATGGCTACACCTTC.

The rearrangement uses TRBV11-2 and TRBJ2-7, with D perhaps matching TRBD1 (6 bases). The germline V gene encodes CDR1 SGHAT and CDR2 FQNNGV. This CDR3 is built from 14 residues. The V and J ends lost 2 bases and 7 bases respectively, with 15 bases between them. The CDR3, as DNA: TGTGCCAGCAGCTTATTGACAGGATTGCAAGAGCAGTACTTC. Its translation is CASSLLTGLQEQYF.

The chain recombines TRBV5-1 with TRBJ2-2; 13 nucleotides line up with TRBD2. CDR1 is SGHRS, CDR2 YFSETQ, per germline. With 2 bases clipped from V and 6 bases from J, the junction kept 4 bases outside the gene matches. The CDR3 length is 16 residues. In nucleotides, the CDR3 is TGCGCCAGCAGCTTCACCGGACTAGCGGGAGCCGGGGAGCTGTTTTTT. It is translated as CASSFTGLAGAGELFF. Full variable domain (remainder filled in from reference TRBV5-1 and TRBJ2-2): KAGVTQTPRYLIKTRGQQVTLSCSPISGHRSVSWYQQTPGQGLQFLFEYFSETQRNKGNFPGRFSGRQFSNSRSEMNVSTLELGDSALYLCASSFTGLAGAGELFFGEGSRLTVL.

J is TRBJ2-7 and V is TRBV5-5; TRBD2 is a possible D gene (6 bases). The CDR3 is 15 amino acids. V was trimmed by 0 bases and J by 1 base, leaving 11 bases between them. From germline, CDR1 is SGHKS and CDR2 YYEKEE (reference sequence). Here the CDR3 DNA reads TGTGCCAGCAGCTTGGAGGTTGGGAGGTCCTACGAGCAGTACTTC. Residues: CASSLEVGRSYEQYF.

This rearrangement joins TRBV5-4 to TRBJ2-7; 7 nucleotides line up with TRBD2. This CDR3 is built from 14 residues. J lost 1 base, V lost 7 bases, and 8 bases had no gene match. CDR1 is SGHNT and CDR2 is YYREEE in the germline V gene (reference sequence). The DNA of the CDR3 is TGTGCCAGCCGTAAGGCTAGCGGATCCTACGAGCAGTACTTC. Protein product: CASRKASGSYEQYF.

J is TRBJ2-5 and V is TRBV11-3; 10 bases are shared with TRBD2. CDR3 length: 16 residues. Looked up from germline, CDR1 is SGHNT and CDR2 is YENEEA. The trim removed 5 bases at V and 2 bases at J, leaving 8 bases unmatched. The CDR3, as DNA: TGTGCCAGCAGCCCTTCTAGCGGGAGATCACAAGAGACCCAGTACTTC. It encodes CASSPSSGRSQETQYF. The full variable domain, with the rest looked up from reference TRBV11-3 and TRBJ2-5, is EAGVVQSPRYKIIEKKQPVAFWCNPISGHNTLYWYLQNLGQGPELLIRYENEEAVDDSQLPKDRFSAERLKGVDSTLKIQPAELGDSAVYLCASSPSSGRSQETQYFGPGTRLLVL.

A note on this clone: The germline gene is not matched at one end of the junction; a read error may be the cause. The J gene is TRBJ2-3, the V gene TRBV7-7, with TRBD2 as a possible D gene (6 bases). CDR1 is SSHAT, CDR2 FNYEAQ, per germline (reference sequence). CDR3 length: 14 amino acids. CDR3 sequence reads: CASSRTQSGDTQYF. For the CDR3, the DNA is TGTGCTAGCAGCAGGACTCAGAGCGGGGATACGCAGTATTTT.

This clone was detected only once. The chain joins TRBV10-3 to TRBJ2-1, with 7 bases matching TRBD2. Trimming removed 5 bases from V and 4 bases from J; junction bases left unmatched: 2. Germline V gene data show CDR1 as ENHRY and CDR2 as SYGVKD. The CDR3 covers 13 residues. The CDR3 sequence is CAISKAGYNEQFF. CDR3 in DNA: TGTGCCATCAGTAAAGCGGGATACAATGAGCAGTTCTTC.

The rearrangement links TRBV15 to TRBJ2-5; TRBD2 might be the D (5 bases). Germline CDR1 and CDR2: LNHNV and YYDKDF (reference sequence). The CDR3 loop spans 14 amino acids. Between the trimmed V and J ends, which lost 2 bases and 1 base, there was a span of 8 bases. CDR3 DNA sequence: TGTGCCACCAGCAGAATAGCGCTCCAAGAGACCCAGTACTTC. Translated: CATSRIALQETQYF. The whole variable domain, filled in from reference TRBV15 and TRBJ2-5, reads DAMVIQNPRYQVTQFGKPVTLSCSQTLNHNVMYWYQQKSSQAPKLLFHYYDKDFNNEADTPDNFQSRRPNTSFCFLDIRSPGLGDTAMYLCATSRIALQETQYFGPGTRLLVL.

This clone appeared a single time. The gene calls are TRBV28 and TRBJ2-7; D unresolved. Between the trimmed V and J ends, which lost 3 bases and 4 bases, there was a span of 4 bases. The CDR3 is 11 residues long. CDR1 MDHEN and CDR2 SYDVKM come from the germline V gene. CDR3 nucleotide sequence: TGTGCCAGCAGTTTTCTTTACGAGCAGTACTTC. This sequence encodes CASSFLYEQYF.

V and J are TRBV27 and TRBJ1-2; TRBD1 agrees at 10 bases. Germline V gene data show CDR1 as MNHEY and CDR2 as SMNVEV (reference sequence). V was clipped by 6 bases and J by 1 base; unmatched bases: 5. CDR3 length equals 15 residues. CDR3 in amino acids: CASRRGQGGNYGYTF. CDR3 nucleotide sequence: TGTGCCAGCAGGAGAGGACAGGGGGGTAACTATGGCTACACCTTC.

This sequence joins TRBV30 and TRBJ2-7; 7 bases align to TRBD1. The length of the CDR3 is 12 residues. The V gene's germline CDR1 is GTSNPN and CDR2 SVGIG (reference sequence). V lost 5 bases and J lost 4; bases outside the gene matches: 5. CDR3: CAWGDSRYEQYF. CDR3 bases: TGTGCCTGGGGGGACAGTAGGTACGAGCAGTACTTC.

This chain uses TRBV27 with TRBJ2-7; 8 bases are a match to TRBD1. Germline V gives CDR1 MNHEY, CDR2 SMNVEV (reference sequence). This CDR3 is 17 amino acids long. J gave up 5 bases and V 1 base, and 13 bases lay outside the gene matches. For the CDR3, the DNA is TGTGCCAGCAGTTTATACCCCCCGGACAGGGTTGCAAACGAGCAGTACTTC. Translated: CASSLYPPDRVANEQYF.